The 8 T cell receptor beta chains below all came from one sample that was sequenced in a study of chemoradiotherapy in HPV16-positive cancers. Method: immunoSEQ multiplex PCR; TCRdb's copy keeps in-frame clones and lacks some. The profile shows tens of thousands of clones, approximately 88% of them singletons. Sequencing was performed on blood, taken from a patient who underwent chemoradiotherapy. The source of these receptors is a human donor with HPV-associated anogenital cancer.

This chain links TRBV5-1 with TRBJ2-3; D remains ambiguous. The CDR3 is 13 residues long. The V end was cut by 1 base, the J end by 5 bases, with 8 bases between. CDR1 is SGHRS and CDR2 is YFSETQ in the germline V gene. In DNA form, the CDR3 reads TGCGCCAGCAGCTTGAGGTCCGTAGATACGCAGTATTTT. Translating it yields CASSLRSVDTQYF. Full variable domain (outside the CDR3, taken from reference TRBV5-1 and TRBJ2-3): KAGVTQTPRYLIKTRGQQVTLSCSPISGHRSVSWYQQTPGQGLQFLFEYFSETQRNKGNFPGRFSGRQFSNSRSEMNVSTLELGDSALYLCASSLRSVDTQYFGPGTRLTVL.

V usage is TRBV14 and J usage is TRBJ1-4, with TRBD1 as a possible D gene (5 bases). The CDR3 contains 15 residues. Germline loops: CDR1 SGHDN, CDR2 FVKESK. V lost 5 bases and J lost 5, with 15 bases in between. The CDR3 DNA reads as TGTGCCAGCAGCGGGTTGGACACCTTAAATGAAAAACTGTTTTTT. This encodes CASSGLDTLNEKLFF.

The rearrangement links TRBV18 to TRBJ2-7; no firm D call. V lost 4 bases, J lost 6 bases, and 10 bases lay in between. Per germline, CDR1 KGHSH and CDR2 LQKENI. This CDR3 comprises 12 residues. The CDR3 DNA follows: TGTGCCAGCTCACAGGCGGACGGCGAGCAGTACTTC. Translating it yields CASSQADGEQYF.

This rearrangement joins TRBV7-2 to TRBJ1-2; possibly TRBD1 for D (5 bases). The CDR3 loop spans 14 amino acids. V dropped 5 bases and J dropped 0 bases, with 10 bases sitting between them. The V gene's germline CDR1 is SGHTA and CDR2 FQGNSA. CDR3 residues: CASSPRTTNYGYTF. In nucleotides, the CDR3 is TGTGCCAGCAGCCCGAGGACAACTAACTATGGCTACACCTTC.

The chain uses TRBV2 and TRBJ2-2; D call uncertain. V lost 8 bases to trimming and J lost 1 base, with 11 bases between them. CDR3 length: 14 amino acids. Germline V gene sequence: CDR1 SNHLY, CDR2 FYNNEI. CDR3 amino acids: CASRLGVNTGELFF. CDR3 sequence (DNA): TGTGCCAGCCGCCTTGGGGTGAACACCGGGGAGCTGTTTTTT.

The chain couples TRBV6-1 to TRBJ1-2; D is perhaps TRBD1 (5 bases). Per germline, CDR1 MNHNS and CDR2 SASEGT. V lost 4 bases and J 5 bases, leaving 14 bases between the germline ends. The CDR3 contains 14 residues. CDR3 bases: TGTGCCAGCAGTGCGGGACGGAATTCGTATGGCTACACCTTC. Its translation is CASSAGRNSYGYTF.

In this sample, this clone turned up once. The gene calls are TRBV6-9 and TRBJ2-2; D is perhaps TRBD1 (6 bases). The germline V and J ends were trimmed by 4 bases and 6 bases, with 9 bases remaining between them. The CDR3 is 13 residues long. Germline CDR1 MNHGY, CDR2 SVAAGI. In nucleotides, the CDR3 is TGTGCCAGCAGTTCAGGGGTTGCCGGGGAGCTGTTTTTT. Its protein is CASSSGVAGELFF.

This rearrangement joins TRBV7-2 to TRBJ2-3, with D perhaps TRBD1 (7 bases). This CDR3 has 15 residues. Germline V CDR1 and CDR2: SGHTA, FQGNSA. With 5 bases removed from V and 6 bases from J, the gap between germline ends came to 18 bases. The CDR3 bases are TGTGCCAGCAGCCCGACAGGGACTTTCGCGGATACGCAGTATTTT. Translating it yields CASSPTGTFADTQYF.